This T cell receptor beta chain was sequenced during a study of CD8 T cells in Susac syndrome. It was with random hexamers that roughly 0.5 to 1 ug RNA was reverse transcribed. TCR beta CDR3 was amplified by immunoSEQ multiplex PCR. This amplification extended across 54 Vbeta and 13 Jbeta segments. MiXCR, run by TCRdb on the immunoSEQ multiplex PCR reads, gives a single entry per CDR3 protein. The sample includes about 150,000 distinct CDR3 sequences, 85% to 95% of them seen just once. CD8+ and CD4+ T cells taken from blood had their TCR beta sequenced. It was treatment-naive patients with stable or active relapsing-remitting disease who made up the multiple sclerosis controls. Both CD4+ and CD8+ T cells were negatively isolated, and TEMRA cells underwent FACS enrichment. The sequencing input was CD8+ T cells from PBMCs. This clonotype was obtained from a human donor with multiple sclerosis.

The CDR3 bases are TGTGCCTGGGACAGATCTTACACCGGGGAGCTGTTTTTT. This codes for CAWDRSYTGELFF. The chain is built from TRBV30 and TRBJ2-2; weak D call: TRBD1 (5 bases). The germline CDR1 and CDR2 sequences are GTSNPN and SVGIG (reference sequence). Between the trimmed V and J ends, which lost 5 bases and 3 bases, there was a span of 10 bases. This CDR3 is built from 13 residues. Looking up the rest from reference TRBV30 and TRBJ2-2 gives the full variable domain: SQTIHQWPATLVQPVGSPLSLECTVEGTSNPNLYWYRQAAGRGLQLLFYSVGIGQISSEVPQNLSASRPQDRQFILSSKKLLLSDSGFYLCAWDRSYTGELFFGEGSRLTVL.